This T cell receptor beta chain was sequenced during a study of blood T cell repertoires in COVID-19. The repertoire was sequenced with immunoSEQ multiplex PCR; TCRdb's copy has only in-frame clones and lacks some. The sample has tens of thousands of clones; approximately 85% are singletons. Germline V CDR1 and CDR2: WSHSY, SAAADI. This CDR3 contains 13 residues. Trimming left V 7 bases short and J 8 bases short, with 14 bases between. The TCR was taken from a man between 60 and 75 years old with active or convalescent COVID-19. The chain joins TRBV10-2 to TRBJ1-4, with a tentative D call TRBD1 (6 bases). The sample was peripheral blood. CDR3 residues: CASMVAGEEKLFF. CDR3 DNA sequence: TGCGCCAGCATGGTGGCAGGGGAGGAAAAACTGTTTTTT.